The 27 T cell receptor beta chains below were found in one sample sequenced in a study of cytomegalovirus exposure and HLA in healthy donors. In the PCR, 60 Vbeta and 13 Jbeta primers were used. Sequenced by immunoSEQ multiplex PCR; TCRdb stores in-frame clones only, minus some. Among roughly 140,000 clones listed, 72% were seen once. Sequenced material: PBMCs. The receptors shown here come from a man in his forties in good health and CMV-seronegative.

CDR3 residues: CASSKQGHGEKLFF. CDR3 sequence (DNA): TGTGCCAGCAGTAAACAGGGGCATGGAGAAAAACTGTTTTTT. The rearrangement joins TRBV6-1 to TRBJ1-4; 7 nucleotides align to TRBD1. With 5 bases clipped from V and 8 bases from J, the junction kept 8 bases outside the gene matches. The CDR3 is 14 amino acids. CDR1 and CDR2 from the germline V gene are MNHNS and SASEGT.

The CDR3 protein is CASTKSDWIEAFF. In DNA form, the CDR3 reads TGTGCCAGTACCAAATCGGACTGGATTGAAGCTTTCTTT. J is TRBJ1-1 and V is TRBV19; no clear D. Germline loops: CDR1 LNHDA, CDR2 SQIVND (reference sequence). The CDR3 is 13 amino acids. The ends were cut back, 7 bases at V and 7 bases at J, with 16 bases in the middle.

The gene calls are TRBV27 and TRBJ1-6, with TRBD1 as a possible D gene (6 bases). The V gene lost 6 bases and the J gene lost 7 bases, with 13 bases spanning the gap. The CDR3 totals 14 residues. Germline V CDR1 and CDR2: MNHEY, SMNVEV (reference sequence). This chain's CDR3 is CASSDWTANSPLHF. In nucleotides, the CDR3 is TGTGCCAGCAGCGATTGGACAGCCAATTCACCCCTCCACTTT.

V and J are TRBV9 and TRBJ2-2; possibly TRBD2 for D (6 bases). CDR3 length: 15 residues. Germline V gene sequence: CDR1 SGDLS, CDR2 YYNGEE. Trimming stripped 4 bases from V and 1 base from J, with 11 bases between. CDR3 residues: CASSLGGLNTGELFF. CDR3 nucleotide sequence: TGTGCCAGCAGCCTCGGGGGACTGAACACCGGGGAGCTGTTTTTT.

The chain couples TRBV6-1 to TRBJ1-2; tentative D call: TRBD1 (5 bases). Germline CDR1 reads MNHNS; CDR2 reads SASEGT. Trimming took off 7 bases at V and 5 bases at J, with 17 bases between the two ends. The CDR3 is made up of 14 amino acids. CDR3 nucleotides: TGTGCCAGCAATCCAAGGGGTATAGGTTATGGCTACACCTTC. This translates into CASNPRGIGYGYTF.

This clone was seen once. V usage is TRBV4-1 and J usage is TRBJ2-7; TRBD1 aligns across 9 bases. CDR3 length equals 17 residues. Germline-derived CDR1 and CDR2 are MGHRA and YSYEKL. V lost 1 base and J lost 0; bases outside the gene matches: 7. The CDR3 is CASSQGTGTGLSYEQYF. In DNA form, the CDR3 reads TGCGCCAGCAGCCAAGGAACCGGGACAGGGCTCTCCTACGAGCAGTACTTC.

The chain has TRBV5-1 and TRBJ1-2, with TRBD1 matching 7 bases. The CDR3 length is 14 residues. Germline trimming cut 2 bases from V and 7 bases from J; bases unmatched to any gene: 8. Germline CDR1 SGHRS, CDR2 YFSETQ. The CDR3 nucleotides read TGCGCCAGCAGCTTAGGGGGCGACTTAGTTGGCTACACCTTC. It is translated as CASSLGGDLVGYTF.

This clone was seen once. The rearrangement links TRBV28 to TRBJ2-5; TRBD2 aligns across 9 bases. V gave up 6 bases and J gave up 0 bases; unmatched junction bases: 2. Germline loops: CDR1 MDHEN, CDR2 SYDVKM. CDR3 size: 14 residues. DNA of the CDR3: TGTGCCAGCAGCCTAGCGGGACACCAAGAGACCCAGTACTTC. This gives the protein CASSLAGHQETQYF.

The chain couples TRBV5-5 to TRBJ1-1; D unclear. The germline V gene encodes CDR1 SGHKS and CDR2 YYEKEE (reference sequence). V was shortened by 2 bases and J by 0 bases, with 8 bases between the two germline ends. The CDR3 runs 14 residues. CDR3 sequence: CASSFWWLNTEAFF. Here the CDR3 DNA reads TGTGCCAGCAGCTTCTGGTGGCTGAACACTGAAGCTTTCTTT.

In DNA form, the CDR3 reads TGTGCCAGCAGCTTAGCGAGTCAGGGCTACTACGAGCAGTACTTC. The encoded protein is CASSLASQGYYEQYF. The genes are TRBV7-9 and TRBJ2-7, with D perhaps TRBD1 (5 bases). The CDR3 has 15 residues. Germline V lookup: CDR1 SEHNR, CDR2 FQNEAQ (reference sequence). V lost 0 bases, J lost 3 bases, and 12 bases lay in between.

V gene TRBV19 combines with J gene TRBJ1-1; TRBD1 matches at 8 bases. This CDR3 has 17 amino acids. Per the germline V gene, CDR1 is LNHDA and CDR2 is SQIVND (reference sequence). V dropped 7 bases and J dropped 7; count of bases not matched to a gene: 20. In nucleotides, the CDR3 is TGTGCCAGTACCAGTATAGGTGACAGGGGAAAAACCTTTGAAGCTTTCTTT. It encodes CASTSIGDRGKTFEAFF. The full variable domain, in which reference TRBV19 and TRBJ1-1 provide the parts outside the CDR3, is DGGITQSPKYLFRKEGQNVTLSCEQNLNHDAMYWYRQDPGQGLRLIYYSQIVNDFQKGDIAEGYSVSREKKESFPLTVTSAQKNPTAFYLCASTSIGDRGKTFEAFFGQGTRLTVV.

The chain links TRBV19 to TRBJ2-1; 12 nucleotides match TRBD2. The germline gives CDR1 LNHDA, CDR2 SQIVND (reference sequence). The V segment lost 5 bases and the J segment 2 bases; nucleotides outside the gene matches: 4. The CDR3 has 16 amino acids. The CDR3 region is CASSSPSGRAYNEQFF. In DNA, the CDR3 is TGTGCCAGTAGTTCCCCTAGCGGGAGGGCCTACAATGAGCAGTTCTTC.

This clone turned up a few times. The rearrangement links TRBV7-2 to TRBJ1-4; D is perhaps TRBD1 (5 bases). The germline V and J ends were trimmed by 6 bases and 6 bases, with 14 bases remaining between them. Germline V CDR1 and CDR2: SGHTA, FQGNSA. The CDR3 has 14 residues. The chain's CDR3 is CASSREARDEKLFF. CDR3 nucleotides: TGTGCCAGCAGTAGGGAGGCCAGGGATGAAAAACTGTTTTTT.

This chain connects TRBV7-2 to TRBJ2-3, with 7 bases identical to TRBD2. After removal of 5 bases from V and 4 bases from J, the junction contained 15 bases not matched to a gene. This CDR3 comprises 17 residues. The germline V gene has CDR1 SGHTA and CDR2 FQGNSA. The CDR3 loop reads CASSRDGLAAVPDTQYF. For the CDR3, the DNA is TGTGCCAGCAGCCGCGACGGGCTAGCGGCGGTCCCAGATACGCAGTATTTT.

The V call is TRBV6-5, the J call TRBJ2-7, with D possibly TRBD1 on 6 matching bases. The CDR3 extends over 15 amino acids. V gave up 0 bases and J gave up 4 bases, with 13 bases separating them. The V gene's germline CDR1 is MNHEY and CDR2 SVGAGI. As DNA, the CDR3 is TGTGCCAGCAGTTACTCATCAGGGGTTGGTTACGAGCAGTACTTC. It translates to CASSYSSGVGYEQYF.

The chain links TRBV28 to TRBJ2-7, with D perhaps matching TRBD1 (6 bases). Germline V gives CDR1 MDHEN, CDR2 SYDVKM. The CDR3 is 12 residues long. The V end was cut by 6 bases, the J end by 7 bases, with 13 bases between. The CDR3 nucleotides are TGTGCCAGCAGCTCAGGGGTGGGGGAGCAGTACTTC. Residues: CASSSGVGEQYF.

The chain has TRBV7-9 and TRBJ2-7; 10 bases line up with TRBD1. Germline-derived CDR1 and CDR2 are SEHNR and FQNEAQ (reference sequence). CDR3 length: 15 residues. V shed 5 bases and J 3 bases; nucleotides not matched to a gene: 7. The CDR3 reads CASSAAGTGDYEQYF. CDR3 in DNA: TGTGCCAGCAGCGCGGCCGGGACAGGGGACTACGAGCAGTACTTC. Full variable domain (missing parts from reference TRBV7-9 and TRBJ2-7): DTGVSQNPRHKITKRGQNVTFRCDPISEHNRLYWYRQTLGQGPEFLTYFQNEAQLEKSRLLSDRFSAERPKGSFSTLEIQRTEQGDSAMYLCASSAAGTGDYEQYFGPGTRLTVT.

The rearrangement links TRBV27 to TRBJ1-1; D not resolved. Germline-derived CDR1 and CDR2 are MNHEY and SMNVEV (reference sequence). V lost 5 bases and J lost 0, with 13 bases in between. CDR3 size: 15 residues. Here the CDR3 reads CASSPRSVMNTEAFF. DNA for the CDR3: TGTGCCAGCAGTCCCCGTTCAGTTATGAACACTGAAGCTTTCTTT.

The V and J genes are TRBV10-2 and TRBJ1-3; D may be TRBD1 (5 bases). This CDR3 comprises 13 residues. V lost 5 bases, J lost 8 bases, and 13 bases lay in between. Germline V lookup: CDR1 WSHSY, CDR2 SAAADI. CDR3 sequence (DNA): TGCGCCAGCAGTCTCGACGGGGGGGACACCATATATTTT. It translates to CASSLDGGDTIYF.

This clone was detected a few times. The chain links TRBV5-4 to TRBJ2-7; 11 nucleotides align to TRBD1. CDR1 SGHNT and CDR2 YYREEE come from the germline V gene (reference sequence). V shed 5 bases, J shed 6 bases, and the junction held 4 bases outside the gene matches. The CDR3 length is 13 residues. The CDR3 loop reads CASRGTGGREQYF. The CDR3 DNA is TGTGCCAGCAGGGGGACAGGGGGACGCGAGCAGTACTTC.

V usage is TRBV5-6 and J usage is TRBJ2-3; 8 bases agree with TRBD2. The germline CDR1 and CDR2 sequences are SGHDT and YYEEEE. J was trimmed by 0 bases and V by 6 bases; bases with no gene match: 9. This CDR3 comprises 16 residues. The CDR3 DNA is TGTGCCAGCAACTTCGAGCGGGGGCCTAGCACAGATACGCAGTATTTT. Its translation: CASNFERGPSTDTQYF. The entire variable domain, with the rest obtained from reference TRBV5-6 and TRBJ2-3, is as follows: DAGVTQSPTHLIKTRGQQVTLRCSPKSGHDTVSWYQQALGQGPQFIFQYYEEEERQRGNFPDRFSGHQFPNYSSELNVNALLLGDSALYLCASNFERGPSTDTQYFGPGTRLTVL.

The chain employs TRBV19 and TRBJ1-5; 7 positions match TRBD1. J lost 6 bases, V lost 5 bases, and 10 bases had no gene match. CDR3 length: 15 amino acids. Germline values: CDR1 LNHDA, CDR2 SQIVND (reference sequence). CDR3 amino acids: CASSPTRQGSQPQHF. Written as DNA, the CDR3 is TGTGCCAGTAGTCCAACCCGACAGGGTAGTCAGCCCCAGCATTTT. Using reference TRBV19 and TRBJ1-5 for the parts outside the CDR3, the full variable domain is DGGITQSPKYLFRKEGQNVTLSCEQNLNHDAMYWYRQDPGQGLRLIYYSQIVNDFQKGDIAEGYSVSREKKESFPLTVTSAQKNPTAFYLCASSPTRQGSQPQHFGDGTRLSIL.

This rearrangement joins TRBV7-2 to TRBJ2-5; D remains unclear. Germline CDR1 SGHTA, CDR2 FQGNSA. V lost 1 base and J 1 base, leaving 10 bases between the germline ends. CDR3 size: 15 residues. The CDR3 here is CASSLGGLGQETQYF. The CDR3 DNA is TGTGCCAGCAGCTTAGGAGGTTTAGGCCAAGAGACCCAGTACTTC.

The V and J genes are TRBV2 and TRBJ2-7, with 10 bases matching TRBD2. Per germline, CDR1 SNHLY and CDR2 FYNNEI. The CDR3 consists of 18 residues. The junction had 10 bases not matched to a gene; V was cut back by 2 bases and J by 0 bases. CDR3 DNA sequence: TGTGCCAGCAGTGAATCTGTAGCGGGAGGACCTAGCTCCTACGAGCAGTACTTC. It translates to CASSESVAGGPSSYEQYF.

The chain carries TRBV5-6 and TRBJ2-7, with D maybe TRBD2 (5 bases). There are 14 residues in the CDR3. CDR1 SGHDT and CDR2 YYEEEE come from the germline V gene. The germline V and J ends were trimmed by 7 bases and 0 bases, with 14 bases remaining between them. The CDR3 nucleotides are TGTGCCAGCTATTCGGGGTGGAACTCCTACGAGCAGTACTTC. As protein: CASYSGWNSYEQYF.

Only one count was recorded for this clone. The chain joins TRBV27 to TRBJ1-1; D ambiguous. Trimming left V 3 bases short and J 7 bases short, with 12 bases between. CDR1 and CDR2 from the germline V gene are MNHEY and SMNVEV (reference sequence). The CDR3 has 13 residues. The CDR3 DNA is TGTGCCAGCAGTTTGTCTAGGGCGGGTGAAGCTTTCTTT. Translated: CASSLSRAGEAFF.

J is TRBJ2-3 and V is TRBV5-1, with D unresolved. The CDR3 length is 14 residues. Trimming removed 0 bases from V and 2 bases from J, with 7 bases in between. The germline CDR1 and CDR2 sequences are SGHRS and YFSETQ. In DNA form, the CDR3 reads TGCGCCAGCAGCTTGGCCTTCTCCACAGATACGCAGTATTTT. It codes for CASSLAFSTDTQYF. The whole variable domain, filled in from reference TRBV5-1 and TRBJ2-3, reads KAGVTQTPRYLIKTRGQQVTLSCSPISGHRSVSWYQQTPGQGLQFLFEYFSETQRNKGNFPGRFSGRQFSNSRSEMNVSTLELGDSALYLCASSLAFSTDTQYFGPGTRLTVL.